One and the same sample provided the 2 T cell receptor beta chains below, sequenced in a study of cytomegalovirus exposure and HLA in healthy donors. With 60 Vbeta and 13 Jbeta primers, the PCR was carried out. Libraries were prepared by immunoSEQ multiplex PCR; TCRdb keeps only in-frame clonotypes and omits some of them. Of about 150,000 clones in the sample, 75% to 90% are singletons; the top ten hold roughly 1.5%. Sequenced: PBMCs. All receptors derive from a woman aged 18-30 years in good health and CMV-seronegative.

The chain employs TRBV25-1 and TRBJ1-1; perhaps TRBD1 as D (5 bases). V lost 3 bases and J lost 5, with 13 bases in between. The CDR3 is 14 residues long. Per the germline V gene, CDR1 is MGHDK and CDR2 is SYGVNS. The CDR3 sequence: CASSDSGTFTEAFF. CDR3 nucleotide sequence: TGTGCCAGCAGTGATTCGGGGACTTTTACTGAAGCTTTCTTT.

This chain uses TRBV7-9 with TRBJ2-7, with TRBD1 as a possible D gene (6 bases). Germline V CDR1 and CDR2: SEHNR, FQNEAQ (reference sequence). V was shortened by 7 bases and J by 3 bases, with 19 bases between the two germline ends. CDR3 size: 15 residues. The CDR3 DNA is TGTGCCAGCACTCAGGGGTGGCAGGTTGGCTACGAGCAGTACTTC. Its translation: CASTQGWQVGYEQYF.